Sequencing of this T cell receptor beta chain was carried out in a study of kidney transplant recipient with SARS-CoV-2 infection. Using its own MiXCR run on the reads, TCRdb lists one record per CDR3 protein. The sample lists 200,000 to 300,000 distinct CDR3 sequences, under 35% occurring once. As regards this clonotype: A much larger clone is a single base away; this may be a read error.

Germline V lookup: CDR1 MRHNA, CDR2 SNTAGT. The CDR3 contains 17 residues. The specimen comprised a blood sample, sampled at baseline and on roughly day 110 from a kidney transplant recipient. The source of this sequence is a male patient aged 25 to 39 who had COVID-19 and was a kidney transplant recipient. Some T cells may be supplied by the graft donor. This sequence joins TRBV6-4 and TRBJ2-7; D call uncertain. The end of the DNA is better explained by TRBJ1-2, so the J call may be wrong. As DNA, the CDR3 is TGTGCCAGCAGTGATCATGGCTCACACAGAAAGACCTATGGCTACACCTTC. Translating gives CASSDHGSHRKTYGYTF.